This passage covers 2 T cell receptor beta chains from one sample sequenced in a study of PD-L1 blockade in urothelial cancer. The repertoire was sequenced with immunoSEQ multiplex PCR; TCRdb's copy has only in-frame clones and lacks some. The profile shows some 53,000 clones, about 75% of them singletons. The time point was: pretreatment peripheral blood. The sequencing here drew on PBMCs, taken around atezolizumab (anti-PD-L1) treatment. Receptor source: a man between 70 and 80 years old with urothelial cancer.

The chain links TRBV4-3 to TRBJ2-3; tentatively, D is TRBD2 (6 bases). Germline V gene lookup returns CDR1 LGHNA and CDR2 YSLEER. V was pared by 0 bases and J by 3 bases, with 10 bases between. This CDR3 contains 15 residues. As DNA, the CDR3 is TGCGCCAGCAGCCAAGATACGGGAGAAACAGATACGCAGTATTTT. It translates to CASSQDTGETDTQYF.

This chain links TRBV6-6 with TRBJ1-5, with TRBD1 identical over 11 bases. From germline, CDR1 is MNHNY and CDR2 SVGAGI (reference sequence). The CDR3 has 16 residues. V was clipped by 4 bases and J by 7 bases; unmatched bases: 9. The CDR3 DNA follows: TGTGCCAGCAGTTCCGGACAGGGGGCCTTGAACCAGCCCCAGCATTTT. Its protein is CASSSGQGALNQPQHF.